The subject of this entry is one T cell receptor (beta chain). The antigen remains unidentified. A read error may be the cause here, since a much bigger clone is one base away. This sample was taken from a study of T cells in Graves' hyperthyroidism and ophthalmopathy. Whole-study results and caveats: Among thyroid clonotypes expanded above 0.001, most also appeared in blood.

From RNA transcripts, TCR beta CDR3 regions were amplified. RT-PCR in the first round (using the HTBI primer set) targeted the TCR CDR3. A single record per CDR3 protein comes from TCRdb applying MiXCR to the multiplex PCR reads. Found here are some 800,000 distinct CDR3 sequences, more than 30% of them singletons; the top ten hold approximately 8.7%. The study enrolled patients aged 18 to 65 with newly diagnosed hyperthyroidism of under 2 months' duration. The V gene's germline CDR1 is LNHDA and CDR2 SQIVND (reference sequence). This CDR3 is 14 amino acids long. The rearrangement joins TRBV19 to TRBJ1-4; 7 bases are shared with TRBD1. This TCR came from a man aged 18 to 29 with Graves' hyperthyroidism. Sequenced material: blood. The CDR3 loop is CASSSGTDYEELFF. In nucleotides, the CDR3 is TGTGCCAGTAGTTCCGGGACAGATTATGAAGAACTGTTTTTT.